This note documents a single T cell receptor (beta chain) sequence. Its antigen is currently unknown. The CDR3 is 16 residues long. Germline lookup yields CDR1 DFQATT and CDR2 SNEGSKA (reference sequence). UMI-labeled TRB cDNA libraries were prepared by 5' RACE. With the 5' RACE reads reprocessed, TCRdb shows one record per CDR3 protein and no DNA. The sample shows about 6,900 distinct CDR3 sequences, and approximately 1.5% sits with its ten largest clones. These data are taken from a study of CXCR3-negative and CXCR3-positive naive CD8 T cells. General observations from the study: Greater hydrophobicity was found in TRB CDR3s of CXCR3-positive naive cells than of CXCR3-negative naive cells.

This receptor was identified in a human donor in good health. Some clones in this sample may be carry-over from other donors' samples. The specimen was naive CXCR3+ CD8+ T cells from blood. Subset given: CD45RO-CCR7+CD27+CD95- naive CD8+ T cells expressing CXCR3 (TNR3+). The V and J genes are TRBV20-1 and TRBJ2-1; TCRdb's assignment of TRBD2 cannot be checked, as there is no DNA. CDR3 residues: CSAKVPGLGSYNEQFF.